Here is one T cell receptor beta chain with its context. Patients were ruled out by autoimmune disease history or systemic immunosuppression. This record belongs to a study of OX40 agonist ivuxolimab in advanced cancers. In germline, CDR1 is LNHNV, CDR2 YYDKDF (reference sequence). The germline V and J ends were trimmed by 3 bases and 3 bases, with 18 bases remaining between them. CDR3 length: 17 residues. Sequenced by immunoSEQ multiplex PCR; TCRdb stores in-frame clones only, minus some. The data show 65,000 to 80,000 clones, around 89% seen once. This clonotype originated in an adult with an advanced solid tumor such as melanoma, head and neck, liver or kidney cancer. The source was CD4+ or CD8+ T cells sorted from blood, collected in a trial of the OX40 agonist ivuxolimab. The chain couples TRBV15 to TRBJ1-3; D is possibly TRBD1 (6 bases). CDR3 coding DNA: TGTGCCACCAGCAGGAAGAGGGACACAGGGAGTGGAAACACCATATATTTT. Translated: CATSRKRDTGSGNTIYF.